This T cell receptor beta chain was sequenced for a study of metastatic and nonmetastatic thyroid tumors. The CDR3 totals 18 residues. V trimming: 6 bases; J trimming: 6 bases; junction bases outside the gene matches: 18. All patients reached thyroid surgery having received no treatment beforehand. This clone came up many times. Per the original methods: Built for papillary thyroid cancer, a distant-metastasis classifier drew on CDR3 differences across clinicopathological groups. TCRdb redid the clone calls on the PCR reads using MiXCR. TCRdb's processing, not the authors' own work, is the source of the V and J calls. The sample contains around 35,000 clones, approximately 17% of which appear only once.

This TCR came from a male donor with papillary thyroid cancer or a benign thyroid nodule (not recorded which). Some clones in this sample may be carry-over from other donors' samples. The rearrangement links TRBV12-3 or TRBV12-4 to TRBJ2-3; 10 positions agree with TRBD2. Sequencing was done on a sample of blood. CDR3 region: CASSPRSAASGGRDTQYF. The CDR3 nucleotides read TGTGCCAGCAGCCCGCGGTCCGCGGCTAGCGGGGGTAGGGATACGCAGTATTTT.